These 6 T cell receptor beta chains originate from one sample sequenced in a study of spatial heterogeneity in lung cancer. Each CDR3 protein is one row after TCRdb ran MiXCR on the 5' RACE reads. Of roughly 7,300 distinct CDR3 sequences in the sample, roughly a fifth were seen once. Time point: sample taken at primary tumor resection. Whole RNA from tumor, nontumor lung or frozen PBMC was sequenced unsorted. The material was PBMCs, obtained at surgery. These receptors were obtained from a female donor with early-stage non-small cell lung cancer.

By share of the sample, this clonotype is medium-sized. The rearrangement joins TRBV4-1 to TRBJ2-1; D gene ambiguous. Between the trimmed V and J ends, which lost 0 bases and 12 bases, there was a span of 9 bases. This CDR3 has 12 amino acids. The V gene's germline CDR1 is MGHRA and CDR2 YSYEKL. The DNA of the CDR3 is TGCGCCAGCAGCCAAGATGAGGTATGGCAGTTCTTC. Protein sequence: CASSQDEVWQFF.

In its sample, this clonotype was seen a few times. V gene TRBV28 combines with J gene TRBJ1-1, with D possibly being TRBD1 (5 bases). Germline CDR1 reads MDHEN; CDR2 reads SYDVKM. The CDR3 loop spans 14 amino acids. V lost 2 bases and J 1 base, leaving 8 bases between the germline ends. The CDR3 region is CASSLRTRNTEAFF. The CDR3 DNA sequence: TGTGCCAGCAGTTTAAGGACAAGGAACACTGAAGCTTTCTTT.

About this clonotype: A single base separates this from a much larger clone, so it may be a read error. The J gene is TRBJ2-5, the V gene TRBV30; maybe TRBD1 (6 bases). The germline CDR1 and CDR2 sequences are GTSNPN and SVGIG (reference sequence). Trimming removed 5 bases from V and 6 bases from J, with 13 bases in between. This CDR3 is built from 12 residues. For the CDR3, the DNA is TGTGCCTGGTTACAGGGCGCAAAGACCCAGTACTTC. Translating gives CAWLQGAKTQYF. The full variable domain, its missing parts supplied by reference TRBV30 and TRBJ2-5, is SQTIHQWPATLVQPVGSPLSLECTVEGTSNPNLYWYRQAAGRGLQLLFYSVGIGQISSEVPQNLSASRPQDRQFILSSKKLLLSDSGFYLCAWLQGAKTQYFGPGTRLLVL.

The CDR3 reads CSAKPHSQQYNEQFF. The CDR3 DNA sequence: TGCAGTGCCAAACCCCATTCCCAACAATACAATGAGCAGTTCTTC. The chain combines TRBV20-1 with TRBJ2-1; D unclear. The V end lost 6 bases, the J end lost 4 bases, and 19 bases lay between the germline ends. Germline CDR1 is DFQATT and CDR2 is SNEGSKA (reference sequence). There are 15 residues in the CDR3.

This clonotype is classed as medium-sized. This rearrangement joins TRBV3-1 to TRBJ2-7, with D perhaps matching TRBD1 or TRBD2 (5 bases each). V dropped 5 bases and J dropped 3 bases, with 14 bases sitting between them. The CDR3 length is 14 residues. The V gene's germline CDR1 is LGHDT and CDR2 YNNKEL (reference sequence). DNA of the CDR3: TGTGCCAGCAGCTTGGGCAGGGACGTCTACGAGCAGTACTTC. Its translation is CASSLGRDVYEQYF.

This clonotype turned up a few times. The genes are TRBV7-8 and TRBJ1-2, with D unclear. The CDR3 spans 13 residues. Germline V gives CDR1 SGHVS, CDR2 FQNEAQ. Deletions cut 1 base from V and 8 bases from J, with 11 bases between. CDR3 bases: TGTGCCAGCAGCTTAGAGAGAACTCGGGGCTACACCTTC. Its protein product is CASSLERTRGYTF.